This T cell receptor (beta chain) was sequenced for a study of blood T cell repertoires in COVID-19. Whole-study context: The samples span acute and convalescent COVID-19 from the United States, Italy and Spain.

The protocol was immunoSEQ multiplex PCR, while the TCRdb copy is restricted to in-frame clones and leaves out a portion. Of over 200,000 clones listed, around 81% are singletons. V was pared by 6 bases and J by 3 bases, with 11 bases between. CDR1 MNHEY and CDR2 SVGAGI come from the germline V gene. This CDR3 spans 13 amino acids. The chain is built from TRBV6-5 and TRBJ1-2; possibly TRBD1 for D (5 bases). The TCR sequence derives from a woman aged 45-60 years with acute COVID-19. Source material: PBMCs or T cells enriched from blood (not recorded which). CDR3 DNA: TGTGCCAGCAGCGAGACAGCTTACTATGGCTACACCTTC. This translates into CASSETAYYGYTF.